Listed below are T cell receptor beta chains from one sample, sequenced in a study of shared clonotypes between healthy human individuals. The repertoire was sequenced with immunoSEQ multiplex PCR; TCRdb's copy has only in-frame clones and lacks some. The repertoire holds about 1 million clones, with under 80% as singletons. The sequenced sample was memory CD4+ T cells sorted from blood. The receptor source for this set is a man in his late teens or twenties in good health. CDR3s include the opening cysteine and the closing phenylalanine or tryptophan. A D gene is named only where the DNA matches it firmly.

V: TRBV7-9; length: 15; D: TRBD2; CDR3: CASSTLTSGRNEQYF
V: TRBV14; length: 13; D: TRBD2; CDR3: CASALAGANEQFF
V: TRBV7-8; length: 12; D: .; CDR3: CASSLMGSPLHF
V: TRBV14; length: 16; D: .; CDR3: CASSQVRGGWDTEAFF
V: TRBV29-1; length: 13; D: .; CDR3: CSVVPGRNYGYTF
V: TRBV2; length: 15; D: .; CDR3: CASSQAGRDGDIQYF
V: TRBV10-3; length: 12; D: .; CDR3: CAISEGSGQQFF
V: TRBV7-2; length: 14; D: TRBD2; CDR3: CASSSSGLYNEQFF
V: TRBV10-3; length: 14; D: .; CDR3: CATGAGGPYNEQFF
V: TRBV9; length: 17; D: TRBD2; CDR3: CASSVAPGTSGAGELFF
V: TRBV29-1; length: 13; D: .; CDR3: CSVDRTQNTEAFF
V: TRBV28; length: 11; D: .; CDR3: CASSLDTGWFF
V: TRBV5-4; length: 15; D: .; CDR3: CASSPPGPGAYEQYF
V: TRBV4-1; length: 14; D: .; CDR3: CASSQPHRNTEAFF
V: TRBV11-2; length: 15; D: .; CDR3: CASSYLDGVPNQQFF
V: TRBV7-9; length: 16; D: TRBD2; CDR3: CASLGLAGRAQETQYF